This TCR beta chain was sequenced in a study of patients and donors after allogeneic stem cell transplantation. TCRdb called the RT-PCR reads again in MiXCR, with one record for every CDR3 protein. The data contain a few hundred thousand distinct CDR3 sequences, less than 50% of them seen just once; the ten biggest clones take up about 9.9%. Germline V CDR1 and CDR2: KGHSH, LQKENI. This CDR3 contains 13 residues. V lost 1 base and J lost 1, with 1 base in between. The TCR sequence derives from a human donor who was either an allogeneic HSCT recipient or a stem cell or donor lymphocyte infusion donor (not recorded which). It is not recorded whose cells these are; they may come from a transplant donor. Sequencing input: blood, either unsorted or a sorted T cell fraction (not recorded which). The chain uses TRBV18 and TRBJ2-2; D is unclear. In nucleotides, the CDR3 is TGTGCCAGCTCACCACAGAACACCGGGGAGCTGTTTTTT. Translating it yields CASSPQNTGELFF.